This T cell receptor (beta chain) comes out of a study of T cells in localized non-small cell lung cancer. Assay used: immunoSEQ multiplex PCR; TCRdb lists only in-frame clones, some missing. The sample yields 78,000 or so clones, approximately 84% seen once. Broader study findings: A median of about 54 of the top 100 tumor clones appeared in adjacent lung, which was paired and uninvolved. Greater T cell density in blood accompanied longer overall survival. Heterogeneity remains possible because sequencing was limited to only one tumor region. Compared with tumor, uninvolved adjacent lung displayed greater T cell clonality, ranking highest overall.

In regard to this clone: Its antigen is unknown.

The germline V and J ends were trimmed by 2 bases and 7 bases, with 6 bases remaining between them. Germline CDR1 MDHEN, CDR2 SYDVKM. The CDR3 loop spans 11 amino acids. The sample in question was peripheral blood, obtained before any cancer treatment. This chain links TRBV28 with TRBJ2-7, with D maybe TRBD1 (6 bases). The TCR sequence derives from a man between 40 and 70 years old with stage I lung adenocarcinoma. The CDR3 DNA reads TGTGCCAGCAGTTTAAGGGGGGAGCAGTACTTC. It encodes CASSLRGEQYF.